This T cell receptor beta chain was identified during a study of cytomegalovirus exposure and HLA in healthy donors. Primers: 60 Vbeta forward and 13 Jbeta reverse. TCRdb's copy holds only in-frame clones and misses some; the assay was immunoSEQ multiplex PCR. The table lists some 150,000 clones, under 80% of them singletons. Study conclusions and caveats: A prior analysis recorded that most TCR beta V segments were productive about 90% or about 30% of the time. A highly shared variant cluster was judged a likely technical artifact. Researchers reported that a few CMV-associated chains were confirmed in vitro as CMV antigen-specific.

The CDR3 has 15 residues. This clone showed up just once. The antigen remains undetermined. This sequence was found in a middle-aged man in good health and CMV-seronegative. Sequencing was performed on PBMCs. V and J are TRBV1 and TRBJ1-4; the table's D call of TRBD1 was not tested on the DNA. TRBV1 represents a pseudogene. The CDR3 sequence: CTSSRRDTENEKLFF. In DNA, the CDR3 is TGCACCAGCAGCCGCCGGGACACAGAAAATGAAAAACTGTTTTTT.